This T cell receptor (beta chain) was documented in a study of blood T cell repertoires in COVID-19. Study information: The study drew acute and convalescent COVID-19 samples from the United States, Italy and Spain.

The Seattle patients, enrolled during active infection, were followed longitudinally. Sequencing was performed with immunoSEQ multiplex PCR; in TCRdb, only in-frame clones are kept and a portion is missing. Here the sample spans 85,000 to 100,000 clones, roughly four fifths being singletons. Sequencing was performed on peripheral blood. The TCR comes from a man older than 75 with COVID-19, enrolled during active disease.

DNA for the CDR3: TGTGCCAGCAGTTTTGGGACAGGGCCTGGGAACACCGGGGAGCTGTTTTTT. This translates into CASSFGTGPGNTGELFF. This sequence joins TRBV28 and TRBJ2-2, with 9 bases matching TRBD1. Unmatched junction bases numbered 6, after V lost 3 bases and J lost 1 base. The CDR3 has 17 residues. CDR1 is MDHEN, CDR2 SYDVKM, per germline.